This TCR beta chain was documented in a study of shared clonotypes between healthy human individuals. The method was immunoSEQ multiplex PCR; TCRdb's version includes in-frame clones alone and lacks a portion of them. This repertoire shows roughly 2.1 million clones, under 95% found once; its top ten account for more than 1.5%. This clone was picked up one time. It was CD45RO-negative cells, positively selected for CCR7, that made up naive CD8 cells, with terminally differentiated effector memory CD45RA+ cells excluded. With V trimmed by 0 bases and J by 4 bases, 6 bases remained unmatched. Germline V gives CDR1 LNHNV, CDR2 YYDKDF (reference sequence). CDR3 length: 15 amino acids.

Sequencing input: naive CD8+ T cells from PBMCs. The TCR was taken from a man younger than 30 in good health. Some clones in this sample may be carry-over from other donors' samples. J is TRBJ2-7 and V is TRBV15, with TRBD1 matching 7 bases. CDR3 amino acids: CATSRDLTGYYEQYF. In DNA, the CDR3 is TGTGCCACCAGCAGAGACCTGACAGGGTATTACGAGCAGTACTTC.